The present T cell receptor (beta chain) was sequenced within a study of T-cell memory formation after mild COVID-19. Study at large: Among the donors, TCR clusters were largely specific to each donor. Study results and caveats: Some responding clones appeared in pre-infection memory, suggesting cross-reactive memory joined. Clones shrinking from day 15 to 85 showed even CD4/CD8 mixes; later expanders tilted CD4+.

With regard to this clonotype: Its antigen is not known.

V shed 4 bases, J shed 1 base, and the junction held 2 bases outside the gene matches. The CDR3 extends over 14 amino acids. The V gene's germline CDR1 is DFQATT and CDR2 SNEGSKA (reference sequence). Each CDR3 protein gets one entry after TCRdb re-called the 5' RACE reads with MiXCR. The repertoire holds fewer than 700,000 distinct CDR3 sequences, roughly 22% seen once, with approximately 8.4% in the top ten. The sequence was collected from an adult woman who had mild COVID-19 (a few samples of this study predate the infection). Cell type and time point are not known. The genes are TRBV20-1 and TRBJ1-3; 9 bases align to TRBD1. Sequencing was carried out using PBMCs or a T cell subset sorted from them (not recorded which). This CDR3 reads CSAIDRGSGNTIYF. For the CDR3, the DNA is TGCAGTGCTATAGACAGGGGGTCTGGAAACACCATATATTTT.